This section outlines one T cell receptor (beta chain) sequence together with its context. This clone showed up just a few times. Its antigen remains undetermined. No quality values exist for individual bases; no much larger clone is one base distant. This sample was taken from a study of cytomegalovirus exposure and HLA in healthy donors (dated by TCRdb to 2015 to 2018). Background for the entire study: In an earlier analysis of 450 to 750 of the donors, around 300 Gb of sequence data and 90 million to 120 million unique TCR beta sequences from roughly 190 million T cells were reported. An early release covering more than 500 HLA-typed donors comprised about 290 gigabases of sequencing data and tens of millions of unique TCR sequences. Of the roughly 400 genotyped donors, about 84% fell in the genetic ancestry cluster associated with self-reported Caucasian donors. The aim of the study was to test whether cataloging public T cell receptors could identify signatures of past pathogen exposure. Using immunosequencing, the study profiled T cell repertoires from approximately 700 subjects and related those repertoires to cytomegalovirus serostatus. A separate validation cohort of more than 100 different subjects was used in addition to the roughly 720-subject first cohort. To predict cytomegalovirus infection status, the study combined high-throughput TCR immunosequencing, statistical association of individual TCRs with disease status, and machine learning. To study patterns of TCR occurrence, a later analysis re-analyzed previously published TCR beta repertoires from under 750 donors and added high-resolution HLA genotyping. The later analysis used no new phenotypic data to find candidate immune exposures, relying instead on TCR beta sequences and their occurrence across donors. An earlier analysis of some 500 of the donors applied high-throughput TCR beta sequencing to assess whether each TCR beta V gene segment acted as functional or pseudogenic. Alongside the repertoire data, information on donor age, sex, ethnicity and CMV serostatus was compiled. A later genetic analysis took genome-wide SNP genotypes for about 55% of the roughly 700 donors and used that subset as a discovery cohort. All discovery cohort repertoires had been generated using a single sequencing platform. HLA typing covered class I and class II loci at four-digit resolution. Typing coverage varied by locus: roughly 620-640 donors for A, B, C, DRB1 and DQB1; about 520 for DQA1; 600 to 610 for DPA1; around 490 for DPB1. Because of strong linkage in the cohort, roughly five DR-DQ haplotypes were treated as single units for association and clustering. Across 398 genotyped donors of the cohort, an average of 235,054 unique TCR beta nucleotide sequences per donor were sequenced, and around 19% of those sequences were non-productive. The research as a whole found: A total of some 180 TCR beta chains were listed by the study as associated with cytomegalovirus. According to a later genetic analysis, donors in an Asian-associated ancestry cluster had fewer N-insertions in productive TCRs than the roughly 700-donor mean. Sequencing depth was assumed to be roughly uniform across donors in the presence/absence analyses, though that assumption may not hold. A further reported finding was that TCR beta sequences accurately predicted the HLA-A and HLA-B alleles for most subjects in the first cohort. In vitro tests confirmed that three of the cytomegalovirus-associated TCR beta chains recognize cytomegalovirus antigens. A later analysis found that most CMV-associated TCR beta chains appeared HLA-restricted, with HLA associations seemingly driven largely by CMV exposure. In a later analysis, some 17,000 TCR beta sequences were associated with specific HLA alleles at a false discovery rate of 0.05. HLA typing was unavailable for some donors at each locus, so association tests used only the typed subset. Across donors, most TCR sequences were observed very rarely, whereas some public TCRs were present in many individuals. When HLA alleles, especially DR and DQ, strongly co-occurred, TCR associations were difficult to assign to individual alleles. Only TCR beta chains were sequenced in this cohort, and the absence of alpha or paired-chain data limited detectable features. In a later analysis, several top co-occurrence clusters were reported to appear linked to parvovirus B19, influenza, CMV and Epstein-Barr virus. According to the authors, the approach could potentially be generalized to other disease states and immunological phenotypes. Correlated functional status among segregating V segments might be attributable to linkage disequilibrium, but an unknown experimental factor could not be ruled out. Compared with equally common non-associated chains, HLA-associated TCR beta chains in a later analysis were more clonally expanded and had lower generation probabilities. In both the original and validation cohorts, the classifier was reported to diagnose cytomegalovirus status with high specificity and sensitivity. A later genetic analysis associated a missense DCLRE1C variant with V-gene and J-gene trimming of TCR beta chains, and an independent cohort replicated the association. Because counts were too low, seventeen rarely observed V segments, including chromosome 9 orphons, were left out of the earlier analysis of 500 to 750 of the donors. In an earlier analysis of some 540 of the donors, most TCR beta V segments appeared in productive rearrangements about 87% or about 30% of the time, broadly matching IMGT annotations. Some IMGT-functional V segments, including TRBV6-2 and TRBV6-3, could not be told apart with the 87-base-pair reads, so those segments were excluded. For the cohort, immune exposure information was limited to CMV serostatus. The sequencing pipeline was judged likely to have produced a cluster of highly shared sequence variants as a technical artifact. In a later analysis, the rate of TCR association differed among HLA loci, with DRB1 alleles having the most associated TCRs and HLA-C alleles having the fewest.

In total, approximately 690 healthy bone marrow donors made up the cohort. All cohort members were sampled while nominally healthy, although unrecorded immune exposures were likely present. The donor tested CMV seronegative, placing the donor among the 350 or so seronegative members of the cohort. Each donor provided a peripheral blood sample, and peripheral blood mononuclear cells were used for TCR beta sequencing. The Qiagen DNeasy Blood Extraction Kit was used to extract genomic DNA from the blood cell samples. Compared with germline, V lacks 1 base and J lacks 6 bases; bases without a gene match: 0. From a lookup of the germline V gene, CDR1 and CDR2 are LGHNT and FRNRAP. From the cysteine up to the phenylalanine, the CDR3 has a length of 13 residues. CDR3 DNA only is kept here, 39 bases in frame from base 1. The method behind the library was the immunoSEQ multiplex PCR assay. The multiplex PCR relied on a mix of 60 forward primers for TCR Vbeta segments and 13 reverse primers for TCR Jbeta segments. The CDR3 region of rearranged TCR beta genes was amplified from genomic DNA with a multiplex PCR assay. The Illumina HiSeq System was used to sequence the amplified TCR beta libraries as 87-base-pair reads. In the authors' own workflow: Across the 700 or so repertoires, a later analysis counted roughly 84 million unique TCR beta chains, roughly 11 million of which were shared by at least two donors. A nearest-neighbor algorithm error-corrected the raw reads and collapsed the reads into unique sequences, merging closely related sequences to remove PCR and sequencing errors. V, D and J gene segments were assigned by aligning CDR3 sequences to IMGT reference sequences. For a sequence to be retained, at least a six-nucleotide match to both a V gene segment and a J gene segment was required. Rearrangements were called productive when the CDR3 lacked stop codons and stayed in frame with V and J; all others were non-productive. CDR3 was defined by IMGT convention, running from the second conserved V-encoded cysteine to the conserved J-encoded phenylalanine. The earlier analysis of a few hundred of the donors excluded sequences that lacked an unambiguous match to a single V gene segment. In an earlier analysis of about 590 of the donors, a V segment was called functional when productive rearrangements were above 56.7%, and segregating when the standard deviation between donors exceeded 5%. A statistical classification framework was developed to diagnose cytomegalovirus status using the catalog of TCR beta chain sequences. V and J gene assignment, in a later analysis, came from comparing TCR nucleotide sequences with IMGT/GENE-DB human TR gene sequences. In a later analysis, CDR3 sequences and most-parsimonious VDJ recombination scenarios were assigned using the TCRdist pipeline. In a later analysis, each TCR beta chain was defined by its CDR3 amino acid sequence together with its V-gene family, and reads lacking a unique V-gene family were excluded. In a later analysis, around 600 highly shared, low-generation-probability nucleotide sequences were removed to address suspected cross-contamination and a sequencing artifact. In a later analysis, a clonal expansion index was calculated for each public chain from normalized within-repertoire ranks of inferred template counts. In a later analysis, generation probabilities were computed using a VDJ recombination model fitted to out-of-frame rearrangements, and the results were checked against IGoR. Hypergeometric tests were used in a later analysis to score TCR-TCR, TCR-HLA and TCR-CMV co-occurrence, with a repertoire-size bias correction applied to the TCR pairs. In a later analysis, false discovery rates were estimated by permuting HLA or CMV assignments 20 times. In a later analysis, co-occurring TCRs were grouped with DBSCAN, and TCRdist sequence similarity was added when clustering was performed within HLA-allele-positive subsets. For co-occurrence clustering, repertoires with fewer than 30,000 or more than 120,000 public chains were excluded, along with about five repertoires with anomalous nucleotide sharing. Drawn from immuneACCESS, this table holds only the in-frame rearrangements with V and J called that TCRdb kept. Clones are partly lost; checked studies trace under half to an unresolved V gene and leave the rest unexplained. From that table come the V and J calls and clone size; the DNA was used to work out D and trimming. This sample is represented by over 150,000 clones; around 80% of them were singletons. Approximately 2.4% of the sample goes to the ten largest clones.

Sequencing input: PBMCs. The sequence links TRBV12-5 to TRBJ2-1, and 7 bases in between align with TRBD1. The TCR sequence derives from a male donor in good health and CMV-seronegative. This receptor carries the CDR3 CASGLGQGNEQFF. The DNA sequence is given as TGTGCTAGTGGTTTGGGACAGGGCAATGAGCAGTTCTTC.